This entry lists 25 T cell receptor beta chains sequenced from one sample in a study of control samples from healthy donors and cancer patients. Repertoires were generated with immunoSEQ multiplex PCR, while TCRdb's copy carries only in-frame clones and drops some. The sample lists tens of thousands of clones, about 80% occurring once. Sequencing used blood. The receptor source for this set is a man in his fifties or sixties in good health.

This rearrangement joins TRBV2 to TRBJ1-5; D is possibly TRBD1 (6 bases). Germline lookup yields CDR1 SNHLY and CDR2 FYNNEI. V was shortened by 5 bases and J by 2 bases, with 19 bases between the two germline ends. This CDR3 has 17 amino acids. CDR3 region: CASSSHEGGGGNQPQHF. In nucleotides, the CDR3 is TGTGCCAGCAGTTCTCACGAGGGGGGCGGTGGCAATCAGCCCCAGCATTTT.

This chain links TRBV10-3 with TRBJ2-7; the match to TRBD1 covers 10 bases. Germline V gives CDR1 ENHRY, CDR2 SYGVKD. V lost 4 bases and J lost 4; bases outside the gene matches: 4. CDR3 size: 14 residues. Written as DNA, the CDR3 is TGTGCCATCAGTGCCGGGACAGGGGTGTACGAGCAGTACTTC. It encodes CAISAGTGVYEQYF.

A note on this clone: Other DNA sequences in the same sample also yield this CDR3. This chain connects TRBV9 to TRBJ1-1; possibly TRBD1 for D (6 bases). V was cut by 0 bases and J by 8 bases, with 11 bases left in between. The CDR3 is 13 residues long. Germline values: CDR1 SGDLS, CDR2 YYNGEE. CDR3 sequence reads: CASSVDRGTEAFF. The DNA for the CDR3 is TGTGCCAGCAGCGTAGATAGAGGGACAGAAGCTTTCTTT.

The chain is built from TRBV29-1 and TRBJ2-5, with 9 bases that match TRBD1. V shed 7 bases, J shed 1 base, and the junction held 4 bases outside the gene matches. The CDR3 sequence is 13 residues long. From germline, CDR1 is SQVTM and CDR2 ANQGSEA. This CDR3 reads CSEGQGGQETQYF. CDR3 bases: TGCAGCGAGGGACAGGGAGGCCAAGAGACCCAGTACTTC.

The DNA for the CDR3 is TGCGCCAGCAGCTTGGTTCCCATGGCGGCAAGCTCCTACAATGAGCAGTTCTTC. Its translation: CASSLVPMAASSYNEQFF. The chain has TRBV5-1 and TRBJ2-1; D remains ambiguous. V lost 0 bases, J lost 0 bases, and 16 bases lay in between. In germline, CDR1 is SGHRS, CDR2 YFSETQ. CDR3 size: 18 residues.

The rearrangement uses TRBV11-1 and TRBJ2-6; tentatively, D is TRBD1 (5 bases). The V end lost 2 bases, the J end lost 0 bases, and 8 bases lay between the germline ends. Germline V CDR1 and CDR2: SGHAT, FQDESV (reference sequence). CDR3 length: 16 amino acids. CDR3 protein: CASSLRRGSGANVLTF. Here the CDR3 DNA reads TGTGCCAGCAGCTTAAGAAGGGGCTCTGGGGCCAACGTCCTGACTTTC.

The chain combines TRBV11-3 with TRBJ1-4; tentatively, D is TRBD1 (6 bases). Germline-derived CDR1 and CDR2 are SGHNT and YENEEA. Between the trimmed V and J ends, which lost 4 bases and 4 bases, there was a span of 13 bases. The CDR3 is 15 amino acids. CDR3 in amino acids: CASSYRDTNNEKLFF. CDR3 nucleotide sequence: TGTGCCAGCAGCTACCGGGACACGAATAATGAAAAACTGTTTTTT.

This CDR3 is CASSEFGGLVNEQFF. The CDR3 DNA follows: TGTGCCAGCAGTGAATTTGGAGGGTTGGTCAATGAGCAGTTCTTC. The rearrangement uses TRBV25-1 and TRBJ2-1, with D possibly being TRBD2 (6 bases). Germline V gene sequence: CDR1 MGHDK, CDR2 SYGVNS. V gave up 1 base and J gave up 6 bases, with 13 bases separating them. The CDR3 is 15 amino acids.

The genes are TRBV10-3 and TRBJ1-2; 7 bases match TRBD1. The V gene's germline CDR1 is ENHRY and CDR2 SYGVKD. V dropped 7 bases and J dropped 0; count of bases not matched to a gene: 2. The CDR3 runs 13 residues. The CDR3, as DNA: TGTGCCATCACCGGGACAGCTAACTATGGCTACACCTTC. Protein: CAITGTANYGYTF.

This clone appeared a few times. The genes are TRBV18 and TRBJ1-5; 7 nucleotides agree with TRBD1. The CDR3 spans 16 residues. CDR1 is KGHSH, CDR2 LQKENI, per germline. With V trimmed by 3 bases and J by 6 bases, 11 bases remained unmatched. The CDR3 region has the DNA TGTGCCAGCTCACCCATTAGGGGGCCGGGGGGTCAGCCCCAGCATTTT. This sequence encodes CASSPIRGPGGQPQHF.

V usage is TRBV4-1 and J usage is TRBJ1-6; the match to TRBD1 covers 7 bases. Per germline, CDR1 MGHRA and CDR2 YSYEKL. The length of the CDR3 is 18 residues. The J segment lost 7 bases and the V segment lost 5 bases, leaving 17 bases of the junction unmatched. The CDR3 protein is CASSTISTVGTANSPLHF. The DNA for the CDR3 is TGCGCCAGCAGCACCATTTCTACGGTAGGGACAGCAAATTCACCCCTCCACTTT.

In its sample, this clone was seen once. The rearrangement links TRBV14 to TRBJ2-5, with D possibly called TRBD1 or TRBD2 (5 bases each). Germline-derived CDR1 and CDR2 are SGHDN and FVKESK. The CDR3 is 14 residues long. V was clipped by 4 bases and J by 5 bases, with 14 bases between them. CDR3 sequence: CASSPGPLPETQYF. The CDR3 DNA sequence: TGTGCCAGCAGCCCGGGACCGTTACCCGAGACCCAGTACTTC.

The rearrangement links TRBV19 to TRBJ1-6; TRBD1 might be the D (6 bases). Per germline, CDR1 LNHDA and CDR2 SQIVND (reference sequence). CDR3 length equals 14 residues. Trimming shortened V by 10 bases and J by 6 bases, and 16 bases separated the two germline ends. CDR3 region: CATQGGFGNSPLHF. As DNA, the CDR3 is TGTGCCACCCAAGGGGGGTTCGGTAATTCACCCCTCCACTTT.

This clone was seen just once. The gene calls are TRBV6-8 and TRBJ2-1; TRBD2 matches 9 bases. Germline V gene data show CDR1 as MNHGY and CDR2 as SAAAGT. CDR3 length: 14 amino acids. The V and J ends lost 4 bases and 9 bases, in that order; junction bases with no gene match: 7. CDR3 in DNA: TGTGCCAGCAGTTCGGTAGCGGGAGCGGCTGAGCAGTTCTTC. This encodes CASSSVAGAAEQFF.

The chain combines TRBV15 with TRBJ2-7; 8 nucleotides line up with TRBD1. Per the germline V gene, CDR1 is LNHNV and CDR2 is YYDKDF (reference sequence). This CDR3 is built from 14 residues. V shed 5 bases, J shed 4 bases, and the junction held 7 bases outside the gene matches. This CDR3 reads CATSRAGGAYEQYF. CDR3 DNA sequence: TGTGCCACCAGCCGGGCAGGGGGCGCGTACGAGCAGTACTTC.

J is TRBJ2-4 and V is TRBV7-9; no clear D. From germline, CDR1 is SEHNR and CDR2 FQNEAQ (reference sequence). This CDR3 has 14 amino acids. The V end was cut by 5 bases, the J end by 6 bases, with 14 bases between. CDR3 in amino acids: CASSPYPGVNIQYF. The CDR3 DNA is TGTGCCAGCAGCCCTTACCCTGGGGTAAACATTCAGTACTTC.

The chain uses TRBV10-1 and TRBJ2-3, with D hard to call. The CDR3 contains 11 residues. The germline CDR1 and CDR2 sequences are WNHNN and SYGVQD (reference sequence). With 6 bases removed from V and 5 bases from J, the gap between germline ends came to 6 bases. CDR3: CASSAGDTQYF. The CDR3 DNA is TGCGCCAGCAGCGCCGGAGATACGCAGTATTTT.

V and J are TRBV18 and TRBJ1-2; TRBD1 aligns across 12 bases. CDR3 size: 16 residues. V lost 3 bases to trimming and J lost 6 bases; unmatched junction nucleotides: 8. Germline values: CDR1 KGHSH, CDR2 LQKENI. As DNA, the CDR3 is TGTGCCAGCTCACCCGCCGGGACAGGGGGCGGGGATGGCTACACCTTC. It specifies CASSPAGTGGGDGYTF.

The V call is TRBV4-2, the J call TRBJ2-7; unclear D gene. The germline V and J ends were trimmed by 5 bases and 1 base, with 6 bases remaining between them. Germline V gene sequence: CDR1 LGHNA, CDR2 YNFKEQ. This CDR3 region has 12 residues. CDR3 coding DNA: TGTGCCAGCAGCGGGCAGTCCTACGAGCAGTACTTC. This sequence encodes CASSGQSYEQYF.

The chain is built from TRBV11-3 and TRBJ1-2; tentatively, D is TRBD1 (6 bases). Trimming stripped 4 bases from V and 1 base from J, with 19 bases between. Germline V gene data show CDR1 as SGHNT and CDR2 as YENEEA. The length of the CDR3 is 17 residues. The CDR3 DNA is TGTGCCAGCAGCTCCCCGGGACAACCAGAATATAACTATGGCTACACCTTC. Protein sequence: CASSSPGQPEYNYGYTF.

As DNA, the CDR3 is TGTGCCAGCAGCGAAGTCCCTGGGCGGGGCTACACCTTC. Translating gives CASSEVPGRGYTF. V and J are TRBV7-3 and TRBJ1-2; D unclear. V was cut by 5 bases and J by 8 bases, with 15 bases left in between. CDR3 size: 13 residues. CDR1 and CDR2 (germline): SGHTA, FQGTGA.

The chain uses TRBV7-6 and TRBJ1-1, with 8 bases matching TRBD1. The CDR3 is 13 residues long. J was trimmed by 11 bases and V by 1 base; bases with no gene match: 6. Germline CDR1 reads SGHVS; CDR2 reads FNYEAQ. CDR3 coding DNA: TGTGCCAGCAGCTTAGTTCGAGACAGGGGCGCTTTCTTT. It translates to CASSLVRDRGAFF.

The rearrangement links TRBV6-5 to TRBJ2-7; tentatively, D is TRBD1 (6 bases). Germline CDR1 is MNHEY and CDR2 is SVGAGI. The V and J ends lost 7 bases and 2 bases respectively, with 15 bases between them. The CDR3 covers 14 residues. CDR3: CASNEQGSPYEQYF. CDR3 in DNA: TGTGCCAGCAACGAACAGGGAAGCCCCTACGAGCAGTACTTC.

The rearrangement links TRBV14 to TRBJ2-5, with D possibly matching TRBD1 (5 bases). V was trimmed by 0 bases and J by 4 bases, leaving 18 bases between them. The CDR3 runs to 17 residues. The germline V gene encodes CDR1 SGHDN and CDR2 FVKESK. CDR3 nucleotides: TGTGCCAGCAGCCAAGATCGGGCAGGGATGAGAAGAGAGACCCAGTACTTC. Translating gives CASSQDRAGMRRETQYF.

The V gene is TRBV5-7, the J gene TRBJ1-2, with no clear D. TRBV5-7 is an ORF; its function is uncertain. Trimming removed 4 bases from V and 4 bases from J, with 11 bases in between. The CDR3 sequence is 13 residues long. The CDR3 is CASSLRRGYGYTF. CDR3 DNA sequence: TGTGCCAGCAGCCTCAGGCGCGGCTATGGCTACACCTTC.